A single sample is the source of the 6 T cell receptor beta chains below, sequenced in a study of cytomegalovirus exposure and HLA in healthy donors listed by TCRdb under 2017. Libraries were made using the immunoSEQ multiplex PCR assay. For the multiplex PCR, a mixture combining 60 forward primers for TCR Vbeta segments and 13 reverse primers for TCR Jbeta segments was used. In TCRdb, the immuneACCESS table is reduced to in-frame sequences with V and J assigned. These tables do not hold every clone; where another copy was compared, an unresolved V gene accounts for under half, and the others remain unexplained. This sample comprises 140,000 or so clones, around 72% of them detected only once. The ten largest clones take up roughly 2.1% of the sample. The specimen was PBMCs. The source is a man between 40 and 49 years old in good health and CMV-seronegative.

V usage is TRBV27 and J usage is TRBJ2-1, with D hard to call. The CDR3 length is 13 residues. Germline CDR1 and CDR2: MNHEY and SMNVEV (reference sequence). V was trimmed by 3 bases and J by 4 bases, leaving 7 bases between them. In nucleotides, the CDR3 is TGTGCCAGCAGTTTCAGTTTATACAATGAGCAGTTCTTC. Translating it yields CASSFSLYNEQFF.

The V call is TRBV23-1, the J call TRBJ2-7; 10 bases agree with TRBD2. TRBV23-1 is labeled an ORF, and its function is uncertain. The CDR3 has 19 amino acids. Trimming cost V 7 bases and J 0 bases; bases outside gene matches: 18. This CDR3 reads CASMSWASGGLLSSYEQYF. CDR3 DNA: TGCGCCAGCATGAGTTGGGCTAGCGGGGGCCTCCTTAGCTCCTACGAGCAGTACTTC.

This CDR3 reads CASSVSGGGRAYEQYF. For the CDR3, the DNA is TGTGCCAGCAGCGTATCCGGAGGTGGGAGGGCATACGAGCAGTACTTC. The genes are TRBV9 and TRBJ2-7, with 7 bases aligning to TRBD2. Germline trimming cut 1 base from V and 4 bases from J; bases unmatched to any gene: 11. The CDR3 totals 16 residues. Per the germline V gene, CDR1 is SGDLS and CDR2 is YYNGEE.

This clone appeared a few times. The V gene is TRBV14, the J gene TRBJ2-7; D not resolved. Trimming left V 3 bases short and J 8 bases short, with 11 bases between. The germline gives CDR1 SGHDN, CDR2 FVKESK. The CDR3 is made up of 12 amino acids. CDR3 nucleotide sequence: TGTGCCAGCAGCCAGGCTTCTCTCCAGCAGTACTTC. Its protein product is CASSQASLQQYF. The entire variable domain, with the rest obtained from reference TRBV14 and TRBJ2-7, is as follows: EAGVTQFPSHSVIEKGQTVTLRCDPISGHDNLYWYRRVMGKEIKFLLHFVKESKQDESGMPNNRFLAERTGGTYSTLKVQPAELEDSGVYFCASSQASLQQYFGPGTRLTVT.

The V call is TRBV7-6, the J call TRBJ1-2; TRBD1 aligns across 11 bases. V lost 2 bases to trimming and J lost 8 bases; unmatched junction nucleotides: 4. CDR3 size: 14 residues. Germline V lookup: CDR1 SGHVS, CDR2 FNYEAQ. CDR3: CASSLLRTGGGYTF. For the CDR3, the DNA is TGTGCCAGCAGCTTACTCAGGACAGGGGGCGGCTACACCTTC. The variable domain in full, completed from reference TRBV7-6 and TRBJ1-2, reads GAGVSQSPRYKVTKRGQDVALRCDPISGHVSLYWYRQALGQGPEFLTYFNYEAQQDKSGLPNDRFSAERPEGSISTLTIQRTEQRDSAMYRCASSLLRTGGGYTFGSGTRLTVV.

The rearrangement uses TRBV5-1 and TRBJ1-2; D unclear. Germline CDR1 is SGHRS and CDR2 is YFSETQ. The CDR3 extends over 14 amino acids. V was trimmed by 6 bases and J by 4 bases, leaving 16 bases between them. The DNA for the CDR3 is TGCGCCAGCACCCCTGCGGCGCCGGGCTATGGCTACACCTTC. This translates into CASTPAAPGYGYTF.